The 30 T cell receptor beta chains listed next were all sequenced from one sample in a study of metastatic and nonmetastatic thyroid tumors. MiXCR reprocessed the PCR reads for TCRdb. Counted here are about 85,000 clones, approximately 9% occurring once; the ten biggest clones make up under 9%. No patient received treatment before thyroid surgery. The sequenced sample was blood. These receptors all come from a female donor with papillary thyroid cancer or a benign thyroid nodule (not recorded which). Some clones in this sample may be carry-over from other donors' samples.

This clone was seen at least ten times. The V and J genes are TRBV20-1 and TRBJ2-3; TRBD2 might be the D (5 bases). Germline CDR1 DFQATT, CDR2 SNEGSKA (reference sequence). The CDR3 runs 10 residues. With 6 bases removed from V and 6 bases from J, the gap between germline ends came to 7 bases. CDR3 coding DNA: TGCAGTGCCCGCGGGGATACGCAGTATTTT. Residues: CSARGDTQYF.

This clone appeared a few times. This may arise from a read error, as a much more abundant clone is one base away. Other DNA variants within this sample encode the same CDR3. The J gene is TRBJ2-3, the V gene TRBV28; maybe TRBD1 (6 bases). The CDR3 runs 12 residues. Germline V gene data show CDR1 as MDHEN and CDR2 as SYDVKM. The V end lost 4 bases, the J end lost 6 bases, and 8 bases lay between the germline ends. CDR3 amino acids: CASSSTGDTQYF. CDR3 sequence (DNA): TGTGCCAGCAGTTCGACAGGTGATACGCAGTATTTT.

This clone was detected many times. The CDR3, as DNA: TGTGCCAGCAGCGTAGAAATGGGAATGGGTTCACCCCTCCACTTT. It is translated as CASSVEMGMGSPLHF. The V gene is TRBV9, the J gene TRBJ1-6, with no clear D. The V end lost 0 bases, the J end lost 9 bases, and 13 bases lay between the germline ends. Germline V CDR1 and CDR2: SGDLS, YYNGEE. This CDR3 has 15 amino acids.

This clone has a count of ten or more. The V call is TRBV24-1, the J call TRBJ2-2, with unresolved D. V lost 5 bases, J lost 4 bases, and 13 bases lay in between. This CDR3 region has 15 residues. Germline V CDR1 and CDR2: KGHDR, SFDVKD. CDR3 nucleotide sequence: TGTGCCACCAGTGGAGCCAGATACGGCACCGGGGAGCTGTTTTTT. Its protein is CATSGARYGTGELFF.

This clone has at least ten counts. V gene TRBV7-9 combines with J gene TRBJ2-1; TRBD2 matches at 13 bases. This CDR3 is built from 17 residues. J was trimmed by 8 bases and V by 5 bases; bases with no gene match: 12. CDR1 and CDR2 from the germline V gene are SEHNR and FQNEAQ (reference sequence). The CDR3 DNA reads as TGTGCCAGCAGCATCAGACTAGCGGGGGGCGTAAACGATGAGCAGTTCTTC. It specifies CASSIRLAGGVNDEQFF.

This clone was counted ten times or more. The genes are TRBV2 and TRBJ2-7; 10 nucleotides line up with TRBD2. CDR3 length equals 16 residues. Losses at the gene ends were 6 bases for V and 3 bases for J; bases not matched to a gene: 11. CDR1 is SNHLY, CDR2 FYNNEI, per germline. CDR3 loop: CASRVEGTSVFYEQYF. The CDR3 nucleotides are TGTGCCAGCAGAGTAGAGGGGACTAGCGTCTTCTACGAGCAGTACTTC. The entire variable domain, with the rest obtained from reference TRBV2 and TRBJ2-7, is as follows: EPEVTQTPSHQVTQMGQEVILRCVPISNHLYFYWYRQILGQKVEFLVSFYNNEISEKSEIFDDQFSVERPDGSNFTLKIRSTKLEDSAMYFCASRVEGTSVFYEQYFGPGTRLTVT.

At least ten counts were recorded for this clone. The chain joins TRBV12-3 or TRBV12-4 to TRBJ1-1; D gene unclear. The CDR3 covers 12 residues. Trimming shortened V by 4 bases and J by 0 bases, and 3 bases separated the two germline ends. CDR3 amino acids: CASSWMNTEAFF. The CDR3 DNA reads as TGTGCCAGCAGTTGGATGAACACTGAAGCTTTCTTT.

The table lists this clone with many counts. The chain employs TRBV19 and TRBJ2-4; D unresolved. CDR1 and CDR2 (germline): LNHDA, SQIVND (reference sequence). This CDR3 spans 15 amino acids. V was pared by 0 bases and J by 0 bases, with 6 bases between. The DNA for the CDR3 is TGTGCCAGTAGTATAGAGGCATCAGCCAAAAACATTCAGTACTTC. This gives the protein CASSIEASAKNIQYF.

This clone was seen repeatedly, ten times or more. The V gene is TRBV5-1, the J gene TRBJ2-2; unclear D gene. Germline loops: CDR1 SGHRS, CDR2 YFSETQ. There are 13 residues in the CDR3. Trimming left V 2 bases short and J 1 base short, with 3 bases between. The CDR3 is CASSLGNTGELFF. As DNA, the CDR3 is TGCGCCAGCAGCTTAGGGAACACCGGGGAGCTGTTTTTT.

A note on this clone: A much more abundant neighbour one base away suggests this may be a read error. The J gene is TRBJ2-2, the V gene TRBV30; perhaps TRBD2 as D (5 bases). From germline, CDR1 is GTSNPN and CDR2 SVGIG (reference sequence). Trimming left V 5 bases short and J 9 bases short, with 13 bases between. This CDR3 spans 12 amino acids. CDR3 residues: CAWREYRWELFF. In DNA form, the CDR3 reads TGTGCCTGGCGGGAATACCGTTGGGAGCTGTTTTTT. Full variable domain (rest looked up from reference TRBV30 and TRBJ2-2): SQTIHQWPATLVQPVGSPLSLECTVEGTSNPNLYWYRQAAGRGLQLLFYSVGIGQISSEVPQNLSASRPQDRQFILSSKKLLLSDSGFYLCAWREYRWELFFGEGSRLTVL.

This clone was seen repeatedly, ten times or more. The rearrangement links TRBV29-1 to TRBJ1-1; possibly TRBD1 for D (5 bases). The CDR3 contains 12 residues. Germline values: CDR1 SQVTM, CDR2 ANQGSEA. V was cut by 4 bases and J by 4 bases, with 10 bases left in between. In DNA form, the CDR3 reads TGCAGCGTTGTGGAGGGGACCACTGAAGCTTTCTTT. Translating it yields CSVVEGTTEAFF.

This clone appeared many times. This sequence joins TRBV6-1 and TRBJ2-1, with 11 bases identical to TRBD2. The germline gives CDR1 MNHNS, CDR2 SASEGT. The V and J ends lost 6 bases and 4 bases, in that order; junction bases with no gene match: 5. The CDR3 totals 15 residues. CDR3 amino acids: CASRSTSGGYNEQFF. In nucleotides, the CDR3 is TGTGCCAGCAGATCTACTAGCGGGGGTTACAATGAGCAGTTCTTC.

This chain connects TRBV14 to TRBJ2-1; maybe TRBD2 (6 bases). The CDR3 is 15 residues long. Deletions cut 0 bases from V and 5 bases from J, with 11 bases between. Germline values: CDR1 SGHDN, CDR2 FVKESK. The chain's CDR3 is CASSQERLGDNEQFF. The CDR3 DNA sequence: TGTGCCAGCAGCCAAGAGCGACTAGGGGACAATGAGCAGTTCTTC. The whole variable domain, filled in from reference TRBV14 and TRBJ2-1, reads EAGVTQFPSHSVIEKGQTVTLRCDPISGHDNLYWYRRVMGKEIKFLLHFVKESKQDESGMPNNRFLAERTGGTYSTLKVQPAELEDSGVYFCASSQERLGDNEQFFGPGTRLTVL.

The chain uses TRBV20-1 and TRBJ1-1, with TRBD1 as a possible D gene (5 bases). Germline-derived CDR1 and CDR2 are DFQATT and SNEGSKA (reference sequence). Trimming stripped 3 bases from V and 1 base from J, with 12 bases between. CDR3 length: 14 residues. The CDR3 DNA follows: TGCAGTGCTAGGGTTCTCGGACAGAACACTGAAGCTTTCTTT. Translated: CSARVLGQNTEAFF.

This clone was counted ten times or more. The sample has other DNA sequences that encode this CDR3 too. The rearrangement joins TRBV3-1 to TRBJ2-7; 10 nucleotides line up with TRBD1. This CDR3 has 17 residues. Germline V CDR1 and CDR2: LGHDT, YNNKEL (reference sequence). J gave up 4 bases and V 1 base, and 10 bases lay outside the gene matches. The CDR3 bases are TGTGCCAGCAGCCAAGTACTTCCGGGACAGGGGAGGTACGAGCAGTACTTC. This codes for CASSQVLPGQGRYEQYF.

The rearrangement uses TRBV11-2 and TRBJ1-1, with 10 bases that match TRBD1. J lost 1 base, V lost 0 bases, and 11 bases had no gene match. Germline V gives CDR1 SGHAT, CDR2 FQNNGV. This CDR3 spans 19 amino acids. CDR3 loop: CASSLDSSGQGVRNTEAFF. The CDR3 coding sequence is TGTGCCAGCAGCTTAGATTCTTCAGGACAGGGGGTTAGGAACACTGAAGCTTTCTTT.

This clone was seen at least ten times. The V call is TRBV6-1, the J call TRBJ1-1; perhaps TRBD1 as D (6 bases). This CDR3 contains 14 residues. CDR1 and CDR2 (germline): MNHNS, SASEGT. The ends were cut back, 2 bases at V and 3 bases at J, with 10 bases in the middle. The CDR3 DNA is TGTGCCAGCAGTGAACCCCCAGGGGACACTGAAGCTTTCTTT. It yields the protein CASSEPPGDTEAFF.

This clone showed up many times. The chain joins TRBV6-6 to TRBJ2-1; 10 bases map to TRBD1. The germline gives CDR1 MNHNY, CDR2 SVGAGI (reference sequence). The CDR3 has 14 amino acids. V was pared by 2 bases and J by 9 bases, with 4 bases of the junction left unmatched. CDR3 in amino acids: CASSYRGQGTEQFF. DNA for the CDR3: TGTGCCAGCAGTTACAGGGGACAGGGGACTGAGCAGTTCTTC.

This clone has a count of ten or more. The chain is built from TRBV5-1 and TRBJ1-3, with D maybe TRBD1 (6 bases). The CDR3 consists of 15 residues. Germline V gene sequence: CDR1 SGHRS, CDR2 YFSETQ. V lost 0 bases to trimming and J lost 0 bases, with 7 bases between them. The CDR3: CASSLEGGSGNTIYF. The CDR3 bases are TGCGCCAGCAGCTTGGAAGGGGGCTCTGGAAACACCATATATTTT. Together with reference TRBV5-1 and TRBJ1-3, the CDR3 gives the full variable domain: KAGVTQTPRYLIKTRGQQVTLSCSPISGHRSVSWYQQTPGQGLQFLFEYFSETQRNKGNFPGRFSGRQFSNSRSEMNVSTLELGDSALYLCASSLEGGSGNTIYFGEGSWLTVV.

This clone was counted at least ten times. The CDR3, as DNA: TGTGCCAGCAGTGAAGCAGGCACAACCTACGAGCAGTACTTC. Amino acids: CASSEAGTTYEQYF. The chain employs TRBV6-1 and TRBJ2-7, with no clear D. Germline assignment: CDR1 MNHNS and CDR2 SASEGT. There are 14 residues in the CDR3. Trimming took 0 bases from V and 2 from J, leaving 8 bases between them.

The sample holds a few counts of this clone. The chain combines TRBV6-1 with TRBJ1-3; 7 bases map to TRBD1. The CDR3 has 17 residues. Trimming at V came to 5 bases and at J to 0 bases, leaving 10 bases not matched to a gene. Germline loops: CDR1 MNHNS, CDR2 SASEGT. CDR3 amino acids: CASSRDHRGLSGNTIYF. CDR3 in DNA: TGTGCCAGCAGTCGGGACCACAGGGGACTCTCTGGAAACACCATATATTTT.

This clone was counted a few times. The chain links TRBV13 to TRBJ1-2; 12 nucleotides agree with TRBD1. With 4 bases clipped from V and 4 bases from J, the junction kept 4 bases outside the gene matches. The CDR3 covers 15 residues. CDR1 and CDR2 from the germline V gene are PRHDT and FYEKMQ (reference sequence). The CDR3 sequence: CASSSGTGGFYGYTF. In DNA, the CDR3 is TGTGCCAGCAGCTCCGGGACAGGGGGCTTCTATGGCTACACCTTC.

This clone was counted many times. The CDR3 DNA reads as TGTGCCAGCAGCGGCGAGGGACAGGGGGATGAGCAGTTCTTC. As protein: CASSGEGQGDEQFF. This chain connects TRBV9 to TRBJ2-1; 11 bases line up with TRBD1. The CDR3 spans 14 residues. Losses at the gene ends were 3 bases for V and 8 bases for J; bases not matched to a gene: 4. CDR1 is SGDLS, CDR2 YYNGEE, per germline.

V and J are TRBV12-3 or TRBV12-4 and TRBJ1-2; 8 positions match TRBD1. The CDR3 is made up of 16 amino acids. The ends lost 6 bases at V and 4 bases at J; junction bases unmatched: 13. CDR3 protein: CASSRFLGQAGYGYTF. CDR3 sequence (DNA): TGTGCCAGCAGCCGATTTTTGGGACAGGCGGGCTATGGCTACACCTTC.

The rearrangement links TRBV5-4 to TRBJ2-1, with 7 bases matching TRBD1. The germline V gene encodes CDR1 SGHNT and CDR2 YYREEE (reference sequence). V shed 0 bases and J 1 base; nucleotides not matched to a gene: 1. The length of the CDR3 is 15 residues. CDR3 nucleotide sequence: TGTGCCAGCAGCTTGGAGGGACAGTCCTACAATGAGCAGTTCTTC. This gives the protein CASSLEGQSYNEQFF.

This clone showed up many times. The gene calls are TRBV30 and TRBJ1-3, with TRBD1 as a possible D gene (5 bases). CDR1 is GTSNPN and CDR2 is SVGIG in the germline V gene (reference sequence). V was pared by 3 bases and J by 0 bases, with 9 bases between. The CDR3 contains 14 residues. The CDR3 DNA sequence: TGTGCCTGGAGAGCACAGGACTCTGGAAACACCATATATTTT. It translates to CAWRAQDSGNTIYF.

This clone was seen ten or more times. The CDR3 DNA reads as TGTGCCAGCAGCCCCAGGGTTCCGGCTTTCTTT. Translated: CASSPRVPAFF. The chain combines TRBV7-9 with TRBJ1-1; the D gene is possibly TRBD1 (5 bases). V was shortened by 5 bases and J by 11 bases, with 12 bases between the two germline ends. This CDR3 is built from 11 residues. The germline CDR1 and CDR2 sequences are SEHNR and FQNEAQ (reference sequence).

The table lists this clone with many counts. This rearrangement joins TRBV29-1 to TRBJ2-3; TRBD2 might be the D (6 bases). Between the trimmed V and J ends, which lost 6 bases and 2 bases, there was a span of 18 bases. Germline V lookup: CDR1 SQVTM, CDR2 ANQGSEA. CDR3 length: 15 residues. This chain's CDR3 is CSVAPGGTYTDTQYF. DNA for the CDR3: TGCAGCGTCGCACCTGGGGGGACTTACACAGATACGCAGTATTTT.

Note on this clone: This may stem from a read error, because a much larger clone lies one nucleotide away. The genes are TRBV7-3 and TRBJ1-1, with no clear D. Germline CDR1 is SGHTA and CDR2 is FQGTGA. The CDR3 totals 14 residues. Trimming left V 5 bases short and J 2 bases short, with 12 bases between. Here the CDR3 DNA reads TGTGCCAGCAGCCACGGGAATATAAACACTGAAGCTTTCTTT. Translation gives CASSHGNINTEAFF.

Many counts were recorded for this clone. The CDR3 DNA reads TGCGCCAGCAGCCGACAGGAGTCCTCCTACAATGAGCAGTTCTTC. It encodes CASSRQESSYNEQFF. The chain has TRBV4-1 and TRBJ2-1, with a weak D call TRBD1 (6 bases). The V gene lost 4 bases and the J gene lost 0 bases, with 10 bases spanning the gap. CDR3 length: 15 amino acids. Germline-derived CDR1 and CDR2 are MGHRA and YSYEKL.